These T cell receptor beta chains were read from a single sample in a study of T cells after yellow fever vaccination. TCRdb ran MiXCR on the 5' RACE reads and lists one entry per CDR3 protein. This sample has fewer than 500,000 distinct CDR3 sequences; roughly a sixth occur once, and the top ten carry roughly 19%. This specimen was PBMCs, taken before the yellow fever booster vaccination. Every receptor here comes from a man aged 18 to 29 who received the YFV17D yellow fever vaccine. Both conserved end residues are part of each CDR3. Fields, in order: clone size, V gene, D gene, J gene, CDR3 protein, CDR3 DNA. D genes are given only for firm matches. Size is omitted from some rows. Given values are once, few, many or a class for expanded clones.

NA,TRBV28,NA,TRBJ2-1,CASSSTTGQYHNEQFF,TGTGCCAGCAGTTCCACAACCGGACAGTACCACAATGAGCAGTTCTTC
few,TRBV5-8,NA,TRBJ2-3,CASSSPDRFSTDTQYF,TGTGCCAGCAGCTCCCCCGACAGATTCAGCACAGATACGCAGTATTTT
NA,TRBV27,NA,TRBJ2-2,CASSSPLRTGELFF,TGTGCCAGCAGTTCCCCCCTTAGAACCGGGGAGCTGTTTTTT
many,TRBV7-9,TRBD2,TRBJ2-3,CASSLGLAGATDTQYF,TGTGCCAGCAGCCTCGGACTAGCGGGGGCAACAGATACGCAGTATTTT
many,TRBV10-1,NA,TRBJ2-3,CASSEQGTDTQYF,TGCGCCAGCAGTGAGCAGGGCACAGATACGCAGTATTTT
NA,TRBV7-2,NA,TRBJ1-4,CASSSQMRRWNEKLFF,TGTGCCAGCAGCTCTCAAATGAGGCGGTGGAATGAAAAACTGTTTTTT
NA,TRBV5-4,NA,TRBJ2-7,CASSPGRDGYYEQYF,TGTGCCAGCAGCCCCGGAAGGGACGGATACTACGAGCAGTACTTC
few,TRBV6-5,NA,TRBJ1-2,CASSYGSATLSGYGYTF,TGTGCCAGCAGTTACGGATCGGCAACCCTTTCTGGTTATGGCTACACCTTC
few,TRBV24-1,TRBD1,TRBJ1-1,CATSDLVNQGGMNTEAFF,TGTGCCACCAGTGATTTGGTGAATCAGGGGGGGATGAACACTGAAGCTTTCTTT
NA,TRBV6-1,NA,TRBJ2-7,CASYEQYF,TGTGCCAGCTACGAGCAGTACTTC
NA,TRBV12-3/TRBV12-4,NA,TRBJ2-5,CASSSTSSLTQYF,TGTGCCAGCAGTTCCACCTCCAGCCTTACCCAGTACTTC
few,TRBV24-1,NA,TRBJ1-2,CATSDPSRGSYGYTF,TGTGCCACCAGTGATCCTTCCAGGGGTAGCTATGGCTACACCTTC
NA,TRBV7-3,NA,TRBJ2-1,CASSLGDSGEQFF,TGTGCCAGCAGCTTAGGGGATTCCGGTGAGCAGTTCTTC
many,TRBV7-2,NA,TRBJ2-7,CASSSIGGARNQYF,TGTGCCAGCAGCTCAATAGGCGGGGCGCGGAACCAGTACTTC
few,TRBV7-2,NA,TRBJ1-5,CASSLSPGAPQHF,TGTGCCAGCAGCCTATCCCCCGGGGCGCCCCAGCATTTT
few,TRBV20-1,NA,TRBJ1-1,CSADGFGGYTEAFF,TGCAGTGCTGACGGATTTGGGGGTTACACTGAAGCTTTCTTT
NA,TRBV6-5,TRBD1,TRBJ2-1,CASRIRDRGRNEQFF,TGTGCCAGCAGGATCCGGGACAGGGGGCGCAATGAGCAGTTCTTC
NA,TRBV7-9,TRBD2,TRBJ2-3,CASSPRGGQDTQYF,TGTGCCAGCAGCCCGCGGGGGGGCCAAGATACGCAGTATTTT
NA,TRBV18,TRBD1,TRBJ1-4,CASSPGQPNEKLFF,TGTGCCAGCTCCCCGGGACAGCCAAATGAAAAACTGTTTTTT
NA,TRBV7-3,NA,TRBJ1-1,CASSLMPGKNTEAFF,TGTGCCAGCAGCTTAATGCCAGGAAAGAACACTGAAGCTTTCTTT
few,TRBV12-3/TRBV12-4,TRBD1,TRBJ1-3,CASSLGQGSGNTIYF,TGTGCCAGCAGTTTAGGACAGGGATCTGGAAACACCATATATTTT
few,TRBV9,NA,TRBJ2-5,CASSPRQVLETQYF,TGTGCCAGCAGCCCGCGACAGGTTCTGGAGACCCAGTACTTC
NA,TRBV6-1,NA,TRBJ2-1,CASKSAPLWGEQFF,TGTGCCAGCAAGAGCGCCCCCCTTTGGGGTGAGCAGTTCTTC
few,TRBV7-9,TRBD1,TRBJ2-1,CASSLAGTGGSNEQFF,TGTGCCAGCAGCTTAGCCGGGACAGGGGGATCGAATGAGCAGTTCTTC
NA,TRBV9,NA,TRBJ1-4,CASSVVGHGVEKLFF,TGTGCCAGCAGCGTAGTCGGCCATGGGGTTGAAAAACTGTTTTTT
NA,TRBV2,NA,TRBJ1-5,CASSGDYNQPQHF,TGTGCCAGCAGCGGAGACTACAATCAGCCCCAGCATTTT
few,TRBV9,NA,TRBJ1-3,CASSQDPSGNTIYF,TGTGCCAGCAGCCAGGATCCTTCTGGAAACACCATATATTTT
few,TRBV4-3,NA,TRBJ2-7,CASSQEVPAAYYEQYF,TGCGCCAGCAGCCAAGAGGTCCCGGCAGCCTACTACGAGCAGTACTTC
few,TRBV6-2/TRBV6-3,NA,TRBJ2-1,CASRGTSGFYNEQFF,TGTGCCAGCAGGGGAACTAGTGGTTTCTACAATGAGCAGTTCTTC
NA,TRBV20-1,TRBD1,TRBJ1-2,CSAGRTGRVYGYTF,TGCAGTGCCGGCCGGACAGGGAGGGTCTATGGCTACACCTTC
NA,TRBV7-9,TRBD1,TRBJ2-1,CASIRVGTGTFDEQFF,TGTGCCAGCATACGTGTGGGGACAGGGACGTTCGATGAGCAGTTCTTC
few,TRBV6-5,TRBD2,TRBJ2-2,CASSPRGSGVNTGELFF,TGTGCCAGCAGTCCCCGGGGTAGCGGGGTGAATACCGGGGAGCTGTTTTTT